These 18 T cell receptor beta chains originate from one sample sequenced in a study of blood T cell repertoires in COVID-19 (dated by TCRdb to about 2020). Library prep was done by the immunoSEQ multiplex PCR assay. As stored in TCRdb, this immuneACCESS dataset retains in-frame rearrangements with V and J assigned. A fraction of the clones does not appear; measured against another copy, unresolved V genes explain less than half of the discrepancy, and the remainder lacks a known reason. This sample holds 390,000 or so clones; 80% to 90% were observed only once. Over 1.1% of the sample is taken by the ten largest. What was sequenced was peripheral blood. The receptors stem from a young woman with active or convalescent COVID-19.

This rearrangement joins TRBV27 to TRBJ1-5; 10 positions match TRBD1. The ends lost 6 bases at V and 1 base at J; junction bases unmatched: 6. This CDR3 is 16 amino acids long. CDR1 and CDR2 from the germline V gene are MNHEY and SMNVEV (reference sequence). CDR3 sequence (DNA): TGTGCCAGCAGCCAGACAGGGGGCAGGAGCAATCAGCCCCAGCATTTT. Residues: CASSQTGGRSNQPQHF.

This sequence joins TRBV4-1 and TRBJ2-7; 7 bases are shared with TRBD1. The germline CDR1 and CDR2 sequences are MGHRA and YSYEKL. With 5 bases clipped from V and 0 bases from J, the junction kept 7 bases outside the gene matches. The CDR3 has 15 amino acids. The CDR3 region is CASSSDRASSYEQYF. Written as DNA, the CDR3 is TGCGCCAGCAGCTCCGACAGGGCGAGCTCCTACGAGCAGTACTTC.

The chain employs TRBV11-2 and TRBJ1-4, with 9 positions matching TRBD1. With V trimmed by 4 bases and J by 5 bases, 17 bases remained unmatched. CDR1 and CDR2 from the germline V gene are SGHAT and FQNNGV. The CDR3 sequence is 19 residues long. The CDR3: CASSSLDGTGRTQNEKLFF. DNA for the CDR3: TGTGCCAGCAGCTCCCTAGATGGGACAGGGAGGACCCAAAATGAAAAACTGTTTTTT.

The gene calls are TRBV13 and TRBJ2-1; perhaps TRBD2 as D (5 bases). The ends were cut back, 5 bases at V and 0 bases at J, with 11 bases in the middle. This CDR3 has 15 amino acids. CDR1 is PRHDT and CDR2 is FYEKMQ in the germline V gene (reference sequence). In nucleotides, the CDR3 is TGTGCCAGCAGCCGAGGGCCTGGCTCCTACAATGAGCAGTTCTTC. Amino acids: CASSRGPGSYNEQFF. The variable domain in full, with the rest retrieved from reference TRBV13 and TRBJ2-1, is AAGVIQSPRHLIKEKRETATLKCYPIPRHDTVYWYQQGPGQDPQFLISFYEKMQSDKGSIPDRFSAQQFSDYHSELNMSSLELGDSALYFCASSRGPGSYNEQFFGPGTRLTVL.

This clone was observed a single time. The gene calls are TRBV27 and TRBJ1-6; no clear D. Germline CDR1 reads MNHEY; CDR2 reads SMNVEV (reference sequence). The CDR3 length is 15 residues. V dropped 2 bases and J dropped 0 bases, with 5 bases sitting between them. CDR3 nucleotide sequence: TGTGCCAGCAGTTTAGCGAGCTCCTATAATTCACCCCTCCACTTT. This gives the protein CASSLASSYNSPLHF.

The CDR3 here is CASSLSRGNGYTF. In nucleotides, the CDR3 is TGTGCCAGCAGCCTAAGCAGGGGGAACGGCTACACCTTC. The chain joins TRBV7-2 to TRBJ1-2, with 7 bases that match TRBD1. The junction had 8 bases not matched to a gene; V was cut back by 5 bases and J by 8 bases. Germline lookup yields CDR1 SGHTA and CDR2 FQGNSA. This CDR3 contains 13 residues. The variable domain in full, completed from reference TRBV7-2 and TRBJ1-2, reads GAGVSQSPSNKVTEKGKDVELRCDPISGHTALYWYRQSLGQGLEFLIYFQGNSAPDKSGLPSDRFSAERTGGSVSTLTIQRTQQEDSAVYLCASSLSRGNGYTFGSGTRLTVV.

V gene TRBV19 combines with J gene TRBJ2-1; 7 bases are a match to TRBD2. Germline V gives CDR1 LNHDA, CDR2 SQIVND (reference sequence). Unmatched junction bases numbered 11, after V lost 7 bases and J lost 8 bases. CDR3 size: 14 residues. The CDR3 DNA sequence: TGTGCCAGTAAGATGGGGCGGGAGTTTGATGAGCAGTTCTTC. Amino acids: CASKMGREFDEQFF.

This sequence joins TRBV6-5 and TRBJ1-2, with 10 bases aligning to TRBD1. Unmatched junction bases numbered 10, after V lost 7 bases and J lost 5 bases. In germline, CDR1 is MNHEY, CDR2 SVGAGI. CDR3 length: 15 amino acids. The CDR3 nucleotides read TGTGCCAGCATTCCCACGACAGGGGGCGGTTATGGCTACACCTTC. Amino acid sequence: CASIPTTGGGYGYTF.

The chain links TRBV4-2 to TRBJ2-5, with no clear D. This CDR3 region has 16 residues. The V end lost 0 bases, the J end lost 3 bases, and 14 bases lay between the germline ends. CDR1 and CDR2 (germline): LGHNA, YNFKEQ. The chain's CDR3 is CASSQDDYSQEETQYF. In DNA, the CDR3 is TGTGCCAGCAGCCAAGATGATTACTCTCAGGAAGAGACCCAGTACTTC.

The chain combines TRBV24-1 with TRBJ2-5; D is perhaps TRBD1 (5 bases). The germline V gene has CDR1 KGHDR and CDR2 SFDVKD. Trimming left V 0 bases short and J 4 bases short, with 5 bases between. There are 13 residues in the CDR3. CDR3 DNA: TGTGCCACCAGTGATTTGCAGGGAGAGACCCAGTACTTC. Its translation is CATSDLQGETQYF.

CDR3 nucleotide sequence: TGTGCCAGCTCGACAGGGGGCAAGGTAGTCGGAAAACTGTTTTTT. It codes for CASSTGGKVVGKLFF. The chain recombines TRBV6-5 with TRBJ1-4; TRBD1 aligns across 10 bases. Germline lookup yields CDR1 MNHEY and CDR2 SVGAGI. V was pared by 8 bases and J by 10 bases, with 13 bases of the junction left unmatched. CDR3 length equals 15 residues.

The gene calls are TRBV5-5 and TRBJ2-4; D might be TRBD2 (6 bases). Germline V lookup: CDR1 SGHKS, CDR2 YYEKEE (reference sequence). The CDR3 consists of 15 residues. V was shortened by 4 bases and J by 0 bases, with 11 bases between the two germline ends. CDR3 coding DNA: TGTGCCAGCAGCCCCTGGGGGGTAGCCAAAAACATTCAGTACTTC. As protein: CASSPWGVAKNIQYF.

CDR3 sequence reads: CASSLTGGPGELFF. The CDR3 coding sequence is TGCGCCAGCAGCTTGACGGGGGGGCCCGGGGAGCTGTTTTTT. The chain recombines TRBV5-1 with TRBJ2-2, with 8 bases that match TRBD2. The junction had 2 bases not matched to a gene; V was cut back by 1 base and J by 6 bases. This CDR3 is 14 amino acids long. CDR1 SGHRS and CDR2 YFSETQ come from the germline V gene.

The chain links TRBV4-2 to TRBJ2-7; weak D call: TRBD2 (5 bases). The V and J ends lost 0 bases and 2 bases respectively, with 11 bases between them. The CDR3 has 15 residues. Germline CDR1 and CDR2: LGHNA and YNFKEQ. CDR3 region: CASSQDRTFAYEQYF. The DNA of the CDR3 is TGTGCCAGCAGCCAAGATCGGACTTTTGCCTACGAGCAGTACTTC.

This chain connects TRBV7-9 to TRBJ2-7; weak D call: TRBD1 (5 bases). V gave up 3 bases and J gave up 1 base, with 7 bases separating them. The CDR3 length is 13 residues. Germline V gene lookup returns CDR1 SEHNR and CDR2 FQNEAQ (reference sequence). The CDR3 reads CASSFRQSYEQYF. The CDR3 DNA follows: TGTGCCAGCAGCTTCCGACAGTCCTACGAGCAGTACTTC.

The table lists this clone with a few counts. The gene calls are TRBV19 and TRBJ1-1, with TRBD1 matching over 11 bases. The V gene's germline CDR1 is LNHDA and CDR2 SQIVND (reference sequence). Germline trimming cut 5 bases from V and 4 bases from J; bases unmatched to any gene: 6. The CDR3 is made up of 15 amino acids. The CDR3 region is CASSPWTGGSTEAFF. The CDR3 DNA reads as TGTGCCAGTAGTCCTTGGACAGGGGGCAGCACTGAAGCTTTCTTT.

This sequence joins TRBV19 and TRBJ1-4; 9 bases are shared with TRBD1. The CDR3 consists of 16 residues. Germline lookup yields CDR1 LNHDA and CDR2 SQIVND (reference sequence). The trim removed 6 bases at V and 8 bases at J, leaving 13 bases unmatched. In DNA, the CDR3 is TGTGCCAGTAGAAAAACGGGACAGGGTAGGACGGAAAAACTGTTTTTT. Encoded protein: CASRKTGQGRTEKLFF.

The V call is TRBV19, the J call TRBJ1-1; D is undetermined. Germline values: CDR1 LNHDA, CDR2 SQIVND (reference sequence). There are 15 residues in the CDR3. The V and J ends lost 0 bases and 1 base respectively, with 9 bases between them. CDR3 amino acids: CASSIDRSQNTEAFF. In DNA, the CDR3 is TGTGCCAGTAGTATAGATCGTAGCCAGAACACTGAAGCTTTCTTT.